This entry lists 12 T cell receptor beta chains sequenced from one sample in a study of blood T cell repertoires in COVID-19. TCRdb's table, derived via immunoSEQ multiplex PCR, lists solely in-frame clones and lacks some. Of some 100,000 clones in the sample, approximately 86% were seen once. The material sequenced was peripheral blood. Receptor source: a man between 50 and 59 years old with acute or convalescent COVID-19.

The chain links TRBV11-3 to TRBJ2-1, with D perhaps matching TRBD2 (6 bases). Germline CDR1 and CDR2: SGHNT and YENEEA. The CDR3 contains 15 residues. V dropped 3 bases and J dropped 8 bases, with 17 bases sitting between them. This chain's CDR3 is CASSFGAGKYDEQFF. For the CDR3, the DNA is TGTGCCAGCAGCTTCGGCGCGGGAAAGTACGATGAGCAGTTCTTC. Full variable domain (outside the CDR3, taken from reference TRBV11-3 and TRBJ2-1): EAGVVQSPRYKIIEKKQPVAFWCNPISGHNTLYWYLQNLGQGPELLIRYENEEAVDDSQLPKDRFSAERLKGVDSTLKIQPAELGDSAVYLCASSFGAGKYDEQFFGPGTRLTVL.

The chain combines TRBV18 with TRBJ1-2; TRBD1 matches 9 bases. The J segment lost 2 bases and the V segment lost 6 bases, leaving 4 bases of the junction unmatched. Germline V gene sequence: CDR1 KGHSH, CDR2 LQKENI. This CDR3 comprises 14 residues. The CDR3 sequence is CASSPGTGNYGYTF. The CDR3 coding sequence is TGTGCCAGCTCTCCCGGGACAGGGAACTATGGCTACACCTTC.

The V call is TRBV7-9, the J call TRBJ1-3; the D gene is possibly TRBD1 (6 bases). This CDR3 region has 16 residues. Trimming pared 5 bases from V and 0 bases from J, leaving 14 bases between. CDR1 is SEHNR and CDR2 is FQNEAQ in the germline V gene (reference sequence). The CDR3 nucleotides read TGTGCCAGCAGCCCCCGGGACATTCCCTCTGGAAACACCATATATTTT. It translates to CASSPRDIPSGNTIYF.

This chain uses TRBV24-1 with TRBJ2-3; 8 bases match TRBD2. The CDR3 totals 17 residues. Trimming cost V 5 bases and J 1 base; bases outside gene matches: 10. Germline CDR1 is KGHDR and CDR2 is SFDVKD. The CDR3 coding sequence is TGTGCCACCAGTGTGAATGACGGGAGGGCCGGCACAGATACGCAGTATTTT. The encoded protein is CATSVNDGRAGTDTQYF.

This clone came up once. The rearrangement joins TRBV7-2 to TRBJ2-1; the D gene is possibly TRBD2 (5 bases). Germline CDR1 SGHTA, CDR2 FQGNSA. With 1 base removed from V and 4 bases from J, the gap between germline ends came to 11 bases. The length of the CDR3 is 15 residues. CDR3 protein: CASSLGAADYNEQFF. The CDR3 region has the DNA TGTGCCAGCAGCTTAGGAGCGGCCGATTACAATGAGCAGTTCTTC.

The chain combines TRBV2 with TRBJ1-6; 8 bases map to TRBD1. Germline CDR1 SNHLY, CDR2 FYNNEI. V lost 6 bases and J lost 0; bases outside the gene matches: 4. The CDR3 loop spans 16 amino acids. The CDR3 loop is CASRDRASSYNSPLHF. The CDR3 DNA sequence: TGTGCCAGCAGGGACAGGGCTAGCTCCTATAATTCACCCCTCCACTTT.

The V and J genes are TRBV5-1 and TRBJ2-7; maybe TRBD1 (6 bases). Germline V gives CDR1 SGHRS, CDR2 YFSETQ. Trimming stripped 0 bases from V and 3 bases from J, with 13 bases between. The CDR3 covers 15 residues. This CDR3 reads CASSLDRDAYYEQYF. The CDR3 nucleotides read TGCGCCAGCAGCTTGGACAGGGACGCATACTACGAGCAGTACTTC.

The chain joins TRBV11-3 to TRBJ2-1; 10 nucleotides line up with TRBD2. The CDR3 is 17 amino acids. V shed 1 base, J shed 3 bases, and the junction held 6 bases outside the gene matches. In germline, CDR1 is SGHNT, CDR2 YENEEA. CDR3 protein: CASSLGKIAGGYNEQFF. CDR3 nucleotides: TGTGCCAGCAGCTTAGGAAAAATAGCGGGAGGCTACAATGAGCAGTTCTTC.

V and J are TRBV19 and TRBJ2-1; 11 nucleotides align to TRBD2. Germline V CDR1 and CDR2: LNHDA, SQIVND (reference sequence). The trim removed 2 bases at V and 3 bases at J, leaving 3 bases unmatched. The CDR3 has 16 amino acids. CDR3 bases: TGTGCCAGTAGTATACAGGGACTAGCGGACTACAATGAGCAGTTCTTC. This sequence encodes CASSIQGLADYNEQFF. Full variable domain (missing parts from reference TRBV19 and TRBJ2-1): DGGITQSPKYLFRKEGQNVTLSCEQNLNHDAMYWYRQDPGQGLRLIYYSQIVNDFQKGDIAEGYSVSREKKESFPLTVTSAQKNPTAFYLCASSIQGLADYNEQFFGPGTRLTVL.

The genes are TRBV7-9 and TRBJ1-3; D is possibly TRBD1 (5 bases). This CDR3 has 16 residues. Germline V gene sequence: CDR1 SEHNR, CDR2 FQNEAQ (reference sequence). V dropped 5 bases and J dropped 1 base, with 15 bases sitting between them. CDR3: CASSPWESGSGNTIYF. DNA of the CDR3: TGTGCCAGCAGCCCCTGGGAATCAGGGTCTGGAAACACCATATATTTT.

This chain links TRBV7-9 with TRBJ2-3; 13 bases match TRBD2. This CDR3 region has 18 residues. The germline CDR1 and CDR2 sequences are SEHNR and FQNEAQ (reference sequence). Trimming took 2 bases from V and 1 from J; bases not matched to a gene: 6. CDR3 protein: CASSLSRTSGSRTDTQYF. The CDR3 region has the DNA TGTGCCAGCAGCTTATCCCGGACTAGCGGGAGTCGCACAGATACGCAGTATTTT.

This chain uses TRBV9 with TRBJ2-1; possible D gene TRBD2, 6 bases. The CDR3 is 15 amino acids. From germline, CDR1 is SGDLS and CDR2 YYNGEE. Deletions cut 3 bases from V and 8 bases from J, with 18 bases between. The CDR3 bases are TGTGCCAGCAGCGCCGGGACTCGGATTGGGGATGAGCAGTTCTTC. This encodes CASSAGTRIGDEQFF.